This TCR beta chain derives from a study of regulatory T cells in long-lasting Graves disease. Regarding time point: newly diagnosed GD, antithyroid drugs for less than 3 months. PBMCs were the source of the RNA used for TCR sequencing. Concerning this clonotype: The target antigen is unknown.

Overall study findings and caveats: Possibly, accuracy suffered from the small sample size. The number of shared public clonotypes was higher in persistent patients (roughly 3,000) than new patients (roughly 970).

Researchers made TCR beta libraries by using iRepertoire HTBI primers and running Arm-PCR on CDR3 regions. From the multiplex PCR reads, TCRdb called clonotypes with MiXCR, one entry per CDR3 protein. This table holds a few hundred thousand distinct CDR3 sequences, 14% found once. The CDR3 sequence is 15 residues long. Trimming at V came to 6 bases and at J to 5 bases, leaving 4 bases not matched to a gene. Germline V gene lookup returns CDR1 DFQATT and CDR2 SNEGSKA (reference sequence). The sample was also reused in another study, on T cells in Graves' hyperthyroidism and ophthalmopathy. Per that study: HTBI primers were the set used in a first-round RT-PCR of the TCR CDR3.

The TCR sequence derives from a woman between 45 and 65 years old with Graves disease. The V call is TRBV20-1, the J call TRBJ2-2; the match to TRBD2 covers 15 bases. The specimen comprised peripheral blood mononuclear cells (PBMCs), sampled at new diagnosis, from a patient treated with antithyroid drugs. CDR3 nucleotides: TGCAGTGCCCTAGGACTAGCGGGAGGGACCGGGGAGCTGTTTTTT. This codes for CSALGLAGGTGELFF.